The rows below give T cell receptor beta chains drawn from one sample of a study of Graves' ophthalmopathy and Graves' hyperthyroidism. Each CDR3 protein is one row after TCRdb ran MiXCR on the multiplex PCR reads. The data show 350,000 to 450,000 distinct CDR3 sequences, with 18% seen just once and about 1.4% held by the top ten. The sequenced sample consisted of peripheral blood. These receptors were obtained from a woman younger than 30 with Graves' ophthalmopathy. Each CDR3 is given with its conserved first and last residue. D genes are given only for firm matches. Some rows mark clone size as missing; the rest say once, few, many or name a class of expanded clone.

CDR3 DNA	CDR3 protein	clone size	D gene	V gene	J gene
TGTGCCAGCAGTTTAAAGTCCGGTGGCTACACCTTC	CASSLKSGGYTF	many	.	TRBV12-3/TRBV12-4	TRBJ1-2
TGTGCCAGCAGCTCTCTACAGGGGATCGGACGTGGCTACACCTTC	CASSSLQGIGRGYTF	few	TRBD1	TRBV7-2	TRBJ1-2
TGCGCCAGCAGCTCCCGGGACAGCAGGGTGGACACTGAAGCTTTCTTT	CASSSRDSRVDTEAFF	many	TRBD1	TRBV5-1	TRBJ1-1
TGTGCCAGCAGCTTATGGATAACAGAGAATCAGCCCCAGCATTTT	CASSLWITENQPQHF	many	.	TRBV7-8	TRBJ1-5
TGTGCCAGCAGTTTAATCTGGGTACAGGGGGTCCATCAGCCCCAGCATTTT	CASSLIWVQGVHQPQHF	many	TRBD1	TRBV27	TRBJ1-5
TGTGCCAGCAGTTCGAGTACTGGAGAGACCCAGTACTTC	CASSSSTGETQYF	.	.	TRBV12-3/TRBV12-4	TRBJ2-5
TGTGCCAGCAGACCTCGGCGCACGCGGACAGGCGCCTACGAGCAGTACTTC	CASRPRRTRTGAYEQYF	few	TRBD1	TRBV6-2/TRBV6-3	TRBJ2-7
TGTGCCAGCAGCCTCCTCGGGGACAGGAACACCGGGGAGCTGTTTTTT	CASSLLGDRNTGELFF	many	TRBD1	TRBV11-1	TRBJ2-2
TGTGCCAGCAGCCACGGGATCAACACTGAAGCTTTCTTT	CASSHGINTEAFF	many	.	TRBV4-2	TRBJ1-1
TGCAGTGCAACTAGCGGGAGGGTTGGGGCCAACGTCCTGACTTTC	CSATSGRVGANVLTF	many	TRBD2	TRBV20-1	TRBJ2-6
TGTGCCAGCAGTGGAAGAGCGGGAGGCTACTCTGGGGCCAACGTCCTGACTTTC	CASSGRAGGYSGANVLTF	many	TRBD2	TRBV6-1	TRBJ2-6
TGTGCCAGCTCACGAGAGGGAGGGCGTCGCACTGAAGCTTTCTTT	CASSREGGRRTEAFF	.	.	TRBV18	TRBJ1-1
TGCGCCAGCAGCCAAGAGGGGGGAAACACCGGGGAGCTGTTTTTT	CASSQEGGNTGELFF	many	.	TRBV4-1	TRBJ2-2
TGTGCCAGCAGTGACGGACGGCCGGGGGAGCTGTTTTTT	CASSDGRPGELFF	many	.	TRBV6-2/TRBV6-3	TRBJ2-2
TGCGCCAGCGCAGGGGGGGTTGAGCGTGGCTACACCTTC	CASAGGVERGYTF	many	TRBD1	TRBV4-1	TRBJ1-2
TGCAGTGTCCGGACTAGCGGAACCCTCTACGAGCAGTACTTC	CSVRTSGTLYEQYF	many	TRBD2	TRBV20-1	TRBJ2-7
TGTGCCAGCAGTGCAGCAACCTATGGCTACACCTTC	CASSAATYGYTF	few	.	TRBV28	TRBJ1-2
TGTGCCAGTACCAGTGGTTCCACAGGTTCACCCCTCCACTTT	CASTSGSTGSPLHF	many	.	TRBV19	TRBJ1-6
TGTGCCAGCAGCCGCACCTCCACCGGGACAGGGAACTACGAGCAGTACTTC	CASSRTSTGTGNYEQYF	many	TRBD1	TRBV6-2/TRBV6-3	TRBJ2-7